The 25 T cell receptor beta chains reported below all come from one sample, sequenced in a study of blood T cell repertoires in COVID-19. TCRdb keeps only in-frame clones here, not all; method: immunoSEQ multiplex PCR. The profile shows roughly 200,000 clones, more than 80% of them singletons. The sequencing sample was made of PBMCs or T cells enriched from blood (not recorded which). The origin of the receptors is a man aged 25-45 years who had recovered from COVID-19.

V is TRBV28 and J is TRBJ1-4; the D is unclear. From germline, CDR1 is MDHEN and CDR2 SYDVKM. Deletions cut 2 bases from V and 5 bases from J, with 9 bases between. The CDR3 consists of 14 residues. CDR3 loop: CASSLRGRNEKLFF. The CDR3 DNA sequence: TGTGCCAGCAGTTTAAGAGGGCGGAATGAAAAACTGTTTTTT.

This chain uses TRBV19 with TRBJ2-7; TRBD1 aligns across 8 bases. CDR1 and CDR2 (germline): LNHDA, SQIVND (reference sequence). The CDR3 has 14 residues. Trimming removed 8 bases from V and 2 bases from J; junction bases left unmatched: 8. For the CDR3, the DNA is TGTGCCAGTTCCCCCCACAGGGGGACCTACGAGCAGTACTTC. The encoded protein is CASSPHRGTYEQYF. The full variable domain, completed using reference TRBV19 and TRBJ2-7, is DGGITQSPKYLFRKEGQNVTLSCEQNLNHDAMYWYRQDPGQGLRLIYYSQIVNDFQKGDIAEGYSVSREKKESFPLTVTSAQKNPTAFYLCASSPHRGTYEQYFGPGTRLTVT.

The rearrangement links TRBV27 to TRBJ2-7; 13 nucleotides agree with TRBD2. Per germline, CDR1 MNHEY and CDR2 SMNVEV (reference sequence). The ends lost 3 bases at V and 4 bases at J; junction bases unmatched: 3. The CDR3 covers 15 residues. The CDR3 loop is CASSLGTSGVYEQYF. In nucleotides, the CDR3 is TGTGCCAGCAGTTTGGGGACTAGCGGGGTTTACGAGCAGTACTTC.

The chain uses TRBV2 and TRBJ1-5; D unresolved. This CDR3 region has 13 residues. The V end lost 3 bases, the J end lost 3 bases, and 6 bases lay between the germline ends. Germline CDR1 is SNHLY and CDR2 is FYNNEI. CDR3 bases: TGTGCCAGCAGTGAGACTTCCAATCAGCCCCAGCATTTT. It codes for CASSETSNQPQHF.

The chain has TRBV9 and TRBJ1-1, with no clear D. In germline, CDR1 is SGDLS, CDR2 YYNGEE. Trimming cost V 1 base and J 7 bases, with 11 bases left between them. The CDR3 spans 13 residues. The CDR3 is CASSVYGSDEAFF. CDR3 sequence (DNA): TGTGCCAGCAGCGTATATGGCAGCGATGAAGCTTTCTTT.

The chain recombines TRBV5-1 with TRBJ1-1; D is perhaps TRBD1 (6 bases). CDR1 SGHRS and CDR2 YFSETQ come from the germline V gene. This CDR3 has 18 amino acids. V was clipped by 4 bases and J by 1 base, with 23 bases between them. The CDR3 region has the DNA TGCGCCAGCAGCCCCTCCGGCACACAGGGAACGAGGAACACTGAAGCTTTCTTT. This encodes CASSPSGTQGTRNTEAFF.

V is TRBV20-1 and J is TRBJ2-1; 10 bases agree with TRBD1. CDR1 is DFQATT, CDR2 SNEGSKA, per germline (reference sequence). The CDR3 sequence is 14 residues long. With V trimmed by 3 bases and J by 10 bases, 9 bases remained unmatched. The CDR3: CSASTGTGAREQFF. The DNA for the CDR3 is TGCAGTGCTAGTACCGGGACAGGGGCGAGGGAGCAGTTCTTC.

In this sample, this clone turned up a few times. DNA of the CDR3: TGCAGCGTCCGGGGGGGGACATCGAACACCGGGGAGCTGTTTTTT. Its translation is CSVRGGTSNTGELFF. The chain carries TRBV29-1 and TRBJ2-2, with TRBD2 matching 8 bases. CDR3 size: 15 residues. Germline CDR1 and CDR2: SQVTM and ANQGSEA. The junction had 6 bases not matched to a gene; V was cut back by 6 bases and J by 0 bases.

The chain is built from TRBV7-9 and TRBJ2-4; 8 bases agree with TRBD1. This CDR3 is 15 amino acids long. The ends lost 5 bases at V and 6 bases at J; junction bases unmatched: 9. Per germline, CDR1 SEHNR and CDR2 FQNEAQ (reference sequence). As DNA, the CDR3 is TGTGCCAGCAGCCGCGCCGGGACAGGAGGAAACATTCAGTACTTC. Translation gives CASSRAGTGGNIQYF.

J is TRBJ1-4 and V is TRBV24-1, with D perhaps TRBD1 (6 bases). Trimming cost V 4 bases and J 7 bases, with 15 bases left between them. Germline assignment: CDR1 KGHDR and CDR2 SFDVKD. The CDR3 totals 15 residues. CDR3 DNA: TGTGCCACCAGTGACACCACAGGGCCAGGTGAAAAACTGTTTTTT. This codes for CATSDTTGPGEKLFF.

The genes are TRBV5-1 and TRBJ2-7; no reliable D call. V was cut by 4 bases and J by 3 bases, with 14 bases left in between. The V gene's germline CDR1 is SGHRS and CDR2 YFSETQ. There are 14 residues in the CDR3. The CDR3 nucleotides are TGCGCCAGCAGCCCACCCTCCCTAAACTACGAGCAGTACTTC. As protein: CASSPPSLNYEQYF.

The chain couples TRBV6-5 to TRBJ2-7; 8 bases are shared with TRBD2. With V trimmed by 6 bases and J by 0 bases, 7 bases remained unmatched. This CDR3 spans 15 amino acids. CDR1 MNHEY and CDR2 SVGAGI come from the germline V gene. The CDR3 loop is CASRESGGPSYEQYF. The CDR3 DNA reads TGTGCCAGCAGGGAGAGCGGGGGCCCCTCCTACGAGCAGTACTTC.

The rearrangement links TRBV6-5 to TRBJ2-1; a possible D gene is TRBD2 (5 bases). The germline V gene encodes CDR1 MNHEY and CDR2 SVGAGI. V was cut by 6 bases and J by 3 bases, with 12 bases left in between. The CDR3 totals 14 residues. The DNA for the CDR3 is TGTGCCAGCAGAACAGCGGAACACTACAATGAGCAGTTCTTC. This translates into CASRTAEHYNEQFF.

The rearrangement uses TRBV2 and TRBJ1-3; 9 nucleotides agree with TRBD1. CDR3 length equals 17 residues. With 7 bases clipped from V and 2 bases from J, the junction kept 12 bases outside the gene matches. Germline assignment: CDR1 SNHLY and CDR2 FYNNEI. CDR3 DNA: TGTGCCAGCAAATCGGACAGGGGATATAGGGCTGGAAACACCATATATTTT. Translating it yields CASKSDRGYRAGNTIYF.

The chain employs TRBV19 and TRBJ2-3, with 9 bases matching TRBD2. The V gene end was trimmed by 6 bases and the J gene end by 2 bases; junction bases not matched to a gene: 3. The germline CDR1 and CDR2 sequences are LNHDA and SQIVND (reference sequence). The CDR3 length is 14 residues. CDR3: CASRSGGNTDTQYF. For the CDR3, the DNA is TGTGCCAGTAGGAGCGGGGGGAACACAGATACGCAGTATTTT.

The chain links TRBV24-1 to TRBJ2-1; maybe TRBD2 (6 bases). Germline CDR1 KGHDR, CDR2 SFDVKD. CDR3 size: 14 residues. V was clipped by 5 bases and J by 5 bases, with 12 bases between them. CDR3 amino acids: CATSGNSGNNEQFF. Here the CDR3 DNA reads TGTGCCACCAGTGGTAATAGCGGAAACAATGAGCAGTTCTTC.

The chain is built from TRBV19 and TRBJ2-1; 9 bases line up with TRBD1. The CDR3 length is 16 residues. The V gene's germline CDR1 is LNHDA and CDR2 SQIVND (reference sequence). Germline trimming cut 0 bases from V and 4 bases from J; bases unmatched to any gene: 4. The CDR3 protein is CASSIELGQGYNEQFF. In DNA form, the CDR3 reads TGTGCCAGTAGTATAGAGTTGGGACAGGGTTACAATGAGCAGTTCTTC.

This chain connects TRBV11-2 to TRBJ2-3; D unclear. CDR3 length: 15 amino acids. The germline V gene has CDR1 SGHAT and CDR2 FQNNGV. Trimming took off 3 bases at V and 2 bases at J, with 12 bases between the two ends. The CDR3 is CASSFVSVPTDTQYF. The DNA of the CDR3 is TGTGCCAGCAGCTTTGTCTCAGTACCCACAGATACGCAGTATTTT.

This sequence joins TRBV29-1 and TRBJ1-3; no definite D call. The CDR3 sequence is 15 residues long. Trimming shortened V by 1 base and J by 7 bases, and 17 bases separated the two germline ends. The germline CDR1 and CDR2 sequences are SQVTM and ANQGSEA. CDR3: CSVEGVGGGGNTIYF. CDR3 DNA: TGCAGCGTTGAAGGGGTTGGCGGAGGAGGTAACACCATATATTTT.

In its sample, this clone was seen once. The chain carries TRBV11-2 and TRBJ1-2; 8 nucleotides match TRBD1. The CDR3 loop spans 14 amino acids. The germline V gene encodes CDR1 SGHAT and CDR2 FQNNGV. J lost 4 bases, V lost 1 base, and 2 bases had no gene match. DNA of the CDR3: TGTGCCAGCAGCTTAGGGACAGGGACCTATGGCTACACCTTC. Residues: CASSLGTGTYGYTF. The variable domain in full, completed from reference TRBV11-2 and TRBJ1-2, reads EAGVAQSPRYKIIEKRQSVAFWCNPISGHATLYWYQQILGQGPKLLIQFQNNGVVDDSQLPKDRFSAERLKGVDSTLKIQPAKLEDSAVYLCASSLGTGTYGYTFGSGTRLTVV.

Remarks on this clone: The sample holds other DNA sequences that translate to the same CDR3. The chain carries TRBV4-3 and TRBJ2-7; 9 positions match TRBD1. Germline V gene sequence: CDR1 LGHNA, CDR2 YSLEER. The CDR3 totals 14 residues. With V trimmed by 1 base and J by 3 bases, 1 base remained unmatched. The CDR3 loop is CASSQGTGDYEQYF. DNA of the CDR3: TGCGCCAGCAGCCAAGGGACAGGGGACTACGAGCAGTACTTC.

This clone appeared a single time. The chain links TRBV28 to TRBJ1-1; D not resolved. Germline lookup yields CDR1 MDHEN and CDR2 SYDVKM. CDR3 length: 12 amino acids. Trimming removed 1 base from V and 6 bases from J, with 6 bases in between. This CDR3 reads CASSLYFSEAFF. The CDR3 coding sequence is TGTGCCAGCAGTTTATACTTTTCTGAAGCTTTCTTT.

The J gene is TRBJ1-6, the V gene TRBV5-6; possible D gene TRBD1, 5 bases. CDR1 and CDR2 (germline): SGHDT, YYEEEE. V lost 3 bases, J lost 0 bases, and 16 bases lay in between. The CDR3 runs 18 residues. The CDR3 DNA sequence: TGTGCCAGCAGCTCCATAATGACAGAGAGCTCCTATAATTCACCCCTCCACTTT. Protein: CASSSIMTESSYNSPLHF.

The chain links TRBV30 to TRBJ1-1; no clear D gene. This CDR3 contains 11 residues. V shed 3 bases and J shed 8 bases, with 10 bases lying between them. Germline V gene data show CDR1 as GTSNPN and CDR2 as SVGIG (reference sequence). This CDR3 reads CAWRTGPEAFF. In DNA form, the CDR3 reads TGTGCCTGGAGAACCGGTCCAGAAGCTTTCTTT.

V and J are TRBV27 and TRBJ2-7, with 9 nucleotides matching TRBD1. This CDR3 is 14 amino acids long. The V and J ends lost 7 bases and 3 bases, in that order; junction bases with no gene match: 7. The germline V gene has CDR1 MNHEY and CDR2 SMNVEV (reference sequence). This CDR3 reads CASTETGGNYEQYF. CDR3 nucleotide sequence: TGTGCCAGCACCGAGACAGGGGGAAACTACGAGCAGTACTTC.